Here is one T cell receptor beta chain with its context. By frequency, this clonotype is medium-sized (0.01 to 0.1%), with no count recorded. Its antigen target is currently unknown. According to the germline V gene, CDR1 reads MNHEY and CDR2 reads SVGEGT. The CDR3 spans 14 residues, from the cysteine through the phenylalanine. No DNA accompanies this entry. TRB rearrangements were amplified by multiplex PCR following a touch-down protocol, with the TRB-A and TRB-B primer pools mixed in one tube. Illumina adapters and sample indices were added to the amplicons through two consecutive PCR reactions performed with Phusion HS II polymerase. Amplicons were gel-purified with the NucleoSpin Gel and PCR Clean-up kit, then quantified by Qubit and quality-checked on an Agilent 2100 Bioanalyzer. Sequencing of the libraries was done on an Illumina MiSeq with paired-end, single-indexed, 600-cycle runs. The original pipeline was this. TRB reads were aligned and assembled with MiXCR version 2.1.12 using the default MiXCR reference library. A clone was defined by each unique CDR3 nucleotide sequence, and analysis was restricted to productive sequences with at least two reads. To assess repertoire diversity, an R script computed alpha-parameterized diversity profiles (alpha 0 to 5), which included the Shannon (alpha 1) and Simpson (alpha 2) indices. The tcR package was used to compute combinatorial TRB VJ usage, which was then compared between cohorts by principal component analysis with ade4. GLIPH clustering of TCRbeta CDR3s was carried out on cohort pairs matched by age and read depth, and cluster frequencies were compared by Wilcoxon test. One entry per CDR3 protein sequence results from the TCRdb reprocessing of the reads, with DNA left out. The V and J calls were not made by the authors but by TCRdb's processing. In this sample's table one finds some 4,300 distinct CDR3 sequences. The ten largest clones represent approximately 11% of the sample.

For each sample, TRB amplification used about 0.25 ug of peripheral blood genomic DNA, equal to some 35,000 genome equivalents. This entry comes from a study of T cell clusters in autoimmune cytopenias (dated by TCRdb to the late 2010s). Regarding the research as a whole: Of the 40 or so healthy donor controls, some 20 were female, and the group had a mean age of 56 years and a median age of about 62 years. Per sample, TRB sequencing gave a median depth of about 53,000 reads and a median of approximately 2,400 distinct TRB clonotypes. Alongside healthy, CLL and autoimmune hepatitis controls, autoimmune cytopenia patients had their peripheral blood TRB and IGH repertoires sequenced at active disease and again during treatment follow-up. The study aimed to test whether autoimmune cytopenia patients carry a disease-specific immune repertoire signature usable as a blood-based biomarker. For primary cytopenia the controls were about 25 age-matched healthy donors, whereas for secondary cytopenia the controls were more than 12 age-matched CLL patients. Repertoires from autoimmune hepatitis patients were compared with those of about two dozen healthy donors matched for age and sex. What the authors observed across the whole study: TRB repertoire shifts, with less even repertoires observed in secondary cytopenia and CLL, were mostly attributed to lymphoma bias rather than autoimmunity. The T cell clusters were defined only in silico, and the functional role of the clusters still needed to be validated experimentally. A lack of physiological T cell clusters in primary autoimmune cytopenia patients was suggested by GLIPH, as 51 clusters were found to be exclusive to healthy donors versus under 20 exclusive to patients. Almost three-fold more exclusive TRB clusters were observed in healthy donors than in active autoimmune hepatitis patients, consistent with an autoimmunity-wide signature. In the comparison of secondary cytopenia with CLL, the cluster-lack signature was not observed, apparently because the dominant lymphoma-associated repertoire masked the signature.

These sequences were also reported in another study, on T cell repertoires in aging, cancer and after chemotherapy. In that second paper, the authors write: Donors were distributed across six age groups ranging from 30 or younger to 70 or older, with at least three individuals included per group. Control TCR repertoires from healthy donors were recorded over several months to years, and clear clonal overlap was observed across re-sampling. The complete dataset included some 10 million TCR reads. Significantly lower blood TCR diversity and higher clonality were observed in untreated patients with hematological or solid cancers than in age-matched healthy donors. Declining TCR diversity with age in healthy donors was mainly explained by loss of richness; in cancer patients, loss of evenness also contributed. An increase in median generation probability over the chemotherapy interval was observed in both cancer cohorts, suggesting that the repertoire was reconstituted through rebound thymic output. According to the authors, the repertoire data do not allow conclusions to be drawn about immunological memory after chemotherapy. To examine immunoaging and T cell reconstitution after chemotherapy, the study profiled TCR beta repertoires in peripheral blood from healthy donors and cancer patients. The cohort comprised some 220 cancer patients, 94 with hematological and 110 to 130 with solid cancers, plus 95 healthy donors as a reference group. MiXCR versions 2.12 and 3.0.5 were used to process TRB sequences. Shannon diversity, evenness, clonality (one minus evenness), and alpha-parameterized diversity profiles from alpha 0 to 5 were included as repertoire metrics. Generation probabilities of clones in paired pre- and post-chemotherapy samples were computed with the IGoR algorithm.

The clonotype comes from a human donor in good health. The chain joins TRBV6-2 or TRBV6-3 to TRBJ2-1; as DNA is missing, the TRBD1 call by TCRdb cannot be tested. Material: peripheral blood. CDR3 reads: CASCPGTGYNEQFF.